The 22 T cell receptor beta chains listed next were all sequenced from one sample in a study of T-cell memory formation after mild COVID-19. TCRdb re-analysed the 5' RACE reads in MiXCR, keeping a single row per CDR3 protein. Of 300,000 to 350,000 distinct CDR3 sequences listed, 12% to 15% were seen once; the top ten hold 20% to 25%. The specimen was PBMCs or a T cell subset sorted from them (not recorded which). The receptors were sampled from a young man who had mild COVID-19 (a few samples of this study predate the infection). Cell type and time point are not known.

This CDR3 reads CASSVESRGGEQFF. DNA of the CDR3: TGTGCCAGCAGCGTAGAAAGCAGGGGTGGAGAGCAGTTCTTC. V usage is TRBV9 and J usage is TRBJ2-1; weak D call: TRBD1 (6 bases). The CDR3 runs 14 residues. Germline CDR1 reads SGDLS; CDR2 reads YYNGEE. V lost 0 bases and J lost 10, with 14 bases in between.

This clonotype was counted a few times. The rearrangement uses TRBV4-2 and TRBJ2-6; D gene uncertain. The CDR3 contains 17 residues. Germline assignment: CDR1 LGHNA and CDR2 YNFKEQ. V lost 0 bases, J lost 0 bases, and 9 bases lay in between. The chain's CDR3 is CASSQDRTDSGANVLTF. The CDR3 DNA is TGTGCCAGCAGCCAAGATCGGACGGACTCTGGGGCCAACGTCCTGACTTTC.

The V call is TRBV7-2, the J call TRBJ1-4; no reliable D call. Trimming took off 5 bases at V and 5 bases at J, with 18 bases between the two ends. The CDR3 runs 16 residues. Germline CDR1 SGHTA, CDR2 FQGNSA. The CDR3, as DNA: TGTGCCAGCAGCATTTCCCGGCGGGATGGGAATGAAAAACTGTTTTTT. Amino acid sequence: CASSISRRDGNEKLFF. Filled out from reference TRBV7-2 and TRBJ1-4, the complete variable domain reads GAGVSQSPSNKVTEKGKDVELRCDPISGHTALYWYRQSLGQGLEFLIYFQGNSAPDKSGLPSDRFSAERTGGSVSTLTIQRTQQEDSAVYLCASSISRRDGNEKLFFGSGTQLSVL.

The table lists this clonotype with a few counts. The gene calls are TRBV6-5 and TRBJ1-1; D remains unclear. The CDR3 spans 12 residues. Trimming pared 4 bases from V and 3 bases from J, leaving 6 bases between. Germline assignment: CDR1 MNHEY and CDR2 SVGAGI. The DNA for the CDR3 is TGTGCCAGCAGTTCAATTTACACTGAAGCTTTCTTT. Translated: CASSSIYTEAFF.

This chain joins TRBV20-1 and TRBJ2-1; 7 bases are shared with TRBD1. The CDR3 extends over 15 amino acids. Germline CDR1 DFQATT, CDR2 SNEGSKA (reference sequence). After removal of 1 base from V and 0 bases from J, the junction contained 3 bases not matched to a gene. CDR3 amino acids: CSARGGQPSYNEQFF. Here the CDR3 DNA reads TGCAGTGCTAGAGGGGGACAGCCCTCCTACAATGAGCAGTTCTTC.

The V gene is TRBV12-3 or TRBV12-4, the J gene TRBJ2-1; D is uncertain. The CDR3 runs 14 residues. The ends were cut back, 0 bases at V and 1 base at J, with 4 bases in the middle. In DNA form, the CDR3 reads TGTGCCAGCAGTTTAGCGAATTCCTACAATGAGCAGTTCTTC. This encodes CASSLANSYNEQFF.

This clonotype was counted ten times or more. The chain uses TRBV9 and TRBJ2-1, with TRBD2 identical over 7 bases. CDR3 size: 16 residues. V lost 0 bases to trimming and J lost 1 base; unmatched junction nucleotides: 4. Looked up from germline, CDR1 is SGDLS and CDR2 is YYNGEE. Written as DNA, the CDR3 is TGTGCCAGCAGCGTAGCGGGAGCGGGGTCCTACAATGAGCAGTTCTTC. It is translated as CASSVAGAGSYNEQFF.

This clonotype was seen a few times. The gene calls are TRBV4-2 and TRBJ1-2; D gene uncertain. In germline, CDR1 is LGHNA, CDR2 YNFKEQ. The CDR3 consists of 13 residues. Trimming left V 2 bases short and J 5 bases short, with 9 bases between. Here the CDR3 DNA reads TGTGCCAGCAGCCAATCCGACGGATATGGCTACACCTTC. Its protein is CASSQSDGYGYTF.

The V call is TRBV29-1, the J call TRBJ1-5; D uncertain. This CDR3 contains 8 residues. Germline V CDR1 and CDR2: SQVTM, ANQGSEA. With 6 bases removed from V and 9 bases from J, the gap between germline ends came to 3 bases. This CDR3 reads CSVLPQHF. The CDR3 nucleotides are TGCAGCGTCCTGCCCCAGCATTTT.

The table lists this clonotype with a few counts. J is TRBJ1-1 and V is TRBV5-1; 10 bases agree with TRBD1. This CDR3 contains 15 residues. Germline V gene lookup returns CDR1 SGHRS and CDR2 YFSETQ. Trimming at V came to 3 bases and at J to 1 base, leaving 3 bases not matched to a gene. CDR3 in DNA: TGCGCCAGCAGCTGGACAGGGGGATCGAACACTGAAGCTTTCTTT. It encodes CASSWTGGSNTEAFF.

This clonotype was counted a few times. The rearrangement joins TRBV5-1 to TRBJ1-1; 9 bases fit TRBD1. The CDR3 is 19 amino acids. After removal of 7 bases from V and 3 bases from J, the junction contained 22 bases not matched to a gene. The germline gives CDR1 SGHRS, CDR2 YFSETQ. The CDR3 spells CASGPGVLGEDRGHTEAFF. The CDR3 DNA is TGCGCCAGCGGACCGGGCGTCTTAGGCGAGGACAGGGGACACACTGAAGCTTTCTTT. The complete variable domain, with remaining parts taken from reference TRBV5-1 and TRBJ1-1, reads KAGVTQTPRYLIKTRGQQVTLSCSPISGHRSVSWYQQTPGQGLQFLFEYFSETQRNKGNFPGRFSGRQFSNSRSEMNVSTLELGDSALYLCASGPGVLGEDRGHTEAFFGQGTRLTVV.

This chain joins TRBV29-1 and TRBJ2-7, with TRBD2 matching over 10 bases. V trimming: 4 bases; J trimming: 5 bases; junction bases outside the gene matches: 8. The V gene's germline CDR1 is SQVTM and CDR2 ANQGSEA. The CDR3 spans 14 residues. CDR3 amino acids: CSVVLAGSPHEQYF. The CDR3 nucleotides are TGCAGCGTTGTACTAGCGGGAAGCCCCCACGAGCAGTACTTC.

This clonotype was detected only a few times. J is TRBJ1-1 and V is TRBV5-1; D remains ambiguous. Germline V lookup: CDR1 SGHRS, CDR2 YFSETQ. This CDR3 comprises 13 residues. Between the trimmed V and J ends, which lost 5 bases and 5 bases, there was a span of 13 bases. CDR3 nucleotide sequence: TGCGCCAGCAGACTGGGGTCGATGACTGAAGCTTTCTTT. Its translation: CASRLGSMTEAFF.

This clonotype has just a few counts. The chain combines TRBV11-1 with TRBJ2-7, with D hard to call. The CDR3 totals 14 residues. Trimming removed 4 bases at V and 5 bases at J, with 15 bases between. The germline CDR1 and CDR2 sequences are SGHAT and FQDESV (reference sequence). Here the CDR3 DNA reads TGTGCCAGCAGCTCAAGGCTATTCACCGACGAGCAGTACTTC. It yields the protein CASSSRLFTDEQYF.

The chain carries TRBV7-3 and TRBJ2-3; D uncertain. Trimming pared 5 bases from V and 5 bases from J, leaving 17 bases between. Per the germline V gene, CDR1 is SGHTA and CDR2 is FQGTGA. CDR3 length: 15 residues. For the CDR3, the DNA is TGTGCCAGCAGCCCCGGGCCATCCTCCCTAGATACGCAGTATTTT. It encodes CASSPGPSSLDTQYF.

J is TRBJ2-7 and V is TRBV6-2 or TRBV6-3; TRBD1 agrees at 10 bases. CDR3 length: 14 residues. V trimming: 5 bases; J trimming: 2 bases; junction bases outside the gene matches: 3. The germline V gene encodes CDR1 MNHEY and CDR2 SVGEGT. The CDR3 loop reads CASSGTGDPYEQYF. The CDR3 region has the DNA TGTGCCAGCAGTGGGACAGGGGACCCCTACGAGCAGTACTTC.

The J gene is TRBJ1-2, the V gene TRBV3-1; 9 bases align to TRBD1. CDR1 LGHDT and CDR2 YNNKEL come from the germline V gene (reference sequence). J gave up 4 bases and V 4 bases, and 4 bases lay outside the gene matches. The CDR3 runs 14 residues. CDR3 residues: CASSRQGVGYGYTF. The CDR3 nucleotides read TGTGCCAGCAGCCGACAGGGGGTTGGCTATGGCTACACCTTC.

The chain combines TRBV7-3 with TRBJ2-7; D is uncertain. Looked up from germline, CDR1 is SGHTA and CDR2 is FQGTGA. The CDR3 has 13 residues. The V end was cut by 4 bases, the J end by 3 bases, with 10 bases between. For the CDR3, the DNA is TGTGCCAGCAGCTCCGAGGACGGCTACGAGCAGTACTTC. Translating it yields CASSSEDGYEQYF.

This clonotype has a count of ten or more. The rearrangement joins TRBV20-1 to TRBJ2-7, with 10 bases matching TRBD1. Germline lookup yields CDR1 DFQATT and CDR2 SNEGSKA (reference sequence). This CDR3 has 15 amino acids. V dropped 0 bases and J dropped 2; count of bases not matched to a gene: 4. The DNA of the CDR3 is TGCAGTGCTAGAGATCAGGGACAGGGGACCTACGAGCAGTACTTC. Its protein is CSARDQGQGTYEQYF.

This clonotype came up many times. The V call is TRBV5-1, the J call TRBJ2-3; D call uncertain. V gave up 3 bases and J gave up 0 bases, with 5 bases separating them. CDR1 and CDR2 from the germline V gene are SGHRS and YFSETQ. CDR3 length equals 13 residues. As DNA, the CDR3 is TGCGCCAGCAGCTCCCCTAGCACAGATACGCAGTATTTT. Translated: CASSSPSTDTQYF.

The CDR3 sequence: CASSFSGPTDTQYF. CDR3 coding DNA: TGTGCCAGCAGCTTCAGCGGGCCCACAGATACGCAGTATTTT. This chain uses TRBV7-9 with TRBJ2-3; TRBD2 is a possible D gene (6 bases). The CDR3 spans 14 residues. The V gene's germline CDR1 is SEHNR and CDR2 FQNEAQ (reference sequence). V was pared by 3 bases and J by 2 bases, with 9 bases between.

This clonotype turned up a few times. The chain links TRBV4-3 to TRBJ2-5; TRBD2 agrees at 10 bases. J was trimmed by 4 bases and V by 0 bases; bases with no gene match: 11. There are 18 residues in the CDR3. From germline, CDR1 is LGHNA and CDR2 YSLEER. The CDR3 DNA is TGCGCCAGCAGCCAAGATCGGGAGCGGGAGGGTCTGGCAGAGACCCAGTACTTC. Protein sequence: CASSQDREREGLAETQYF.